This T cell receptor beta chain was profiled in a study of blood T cell repertoires in COVID-19. Method: immunoSEQ multiplex PCR; TCRdb's copy keeps in-frame clones and lacks some. The sample shows some 70,000 clones, roughly 71% of them seen only once. Seattle enrolled patients during active infection and tracked them longitudinally. This clone was counted once. CDR3 length: 20 residues. The ends lost 2 bases at V and 1 base at J; junction bases unmatched: 13. Germline CDR1 is SGHRS and CDR2 is YFSETQ. The sample consisted of peripheral blood. The receptor's source is a man between 60 and 75 years old with COVID-19, enrolled during active disease. The rearrangement uses TRBV5-1 and TRBJ2-2; 11 bases fit TRBD1. The CDR3, as DNA: TGCGCCAGCAGCTTCGTTTTGGGACAGGGGGTGCTCTTGAACACCGGGGAGCTGTTTTTT. This gives the protein CASSFVLGQGVLLNTGELFF.